Below are 13 T cell receptor beta chains sequenced from a single sample in a study of T cell responses to AZD1222 COVID-19 vaccine. Clones were sequenced by immunoSEQ multiplex PCR, and TCRdb holds only the in-frame ones, with some missing. The table has about 81,000 clones, 75% to 95% seen once; the top ten hold roughly 12%. Sequenced material: peripheral blood, taken 28 days after the second AZD1222 dose. The receptors come from an adult who received the AZD1222 COVID-19 vaccine.

This sequence joins TRBV27 and TRBJ2-1; 10 nucleotides agree with TRBD2. Per the germline V gene, CDR1 is MNHEY and CDR2 is SMNVEV (reference sequence). Trimming at V came to 8 bases and at J to 9 bases, leaving 16 bases not matched to a gene. The CDR3 loop spans 16 amino acids. The CDR3 loop reads CASSFGASGSWGEQFF. The CDR3 DNA is TGTGCCAGCTCTTTTGGGGCTAGCGGGAGCTGGGGTGAGCAGTTCTTC.

The chain combines TRBV5-1 with TRBJ1-2, with D possibly TRBD1 on 5 matching bases. Per germline, CDR1 SGHRS and CDR2 YFSETQ. Trimming removed 5 bases at V and 2 bases at J, with 13 bases between. CDR3 size: 14 residues. CDR3 region: CASSLIDSNYGYTF. The CDR3 DNA reads as TGCGCCAGCAGTCTTATTGACAGCAACTATGGCTACACCTTC. Variable domain in full (rest from reference TRBV5-1 and TRBJ1-2): KAGVTQTPRYLIKTRGQQVTLSCSPISGHRSVSWYQQTPGQGLQFLFEYFSETQRNKGNFPGRFSGRQFSNSRSEMNVSTLELGDSALYLCASSLIDSNYGYTFGSGTRLTVV.

This chain links TRBV6-1 with TRBJ2-2, with D possibly being TRBD2 (6 bases). Germline V lookup: CDR1 MNHNS, CDR2 SASEGT. This CDR3 is 18 amino acids long. The ends were cut back, 2 bases at V and 6 bases at J, with 22 bases in the middle. The CDR3 region is CASSEYPPSSGSAGELFF. CDR3 nucleotide sequence: TGTGCCAGCAGTGAATACCCCCCGTCTTCCGGGAGTGCCGGGGAGCTGTTTTTT.

This sequence joins TRBV20-1 and TRBJ1-1, with D maybe TRBD1 (5 bases). Trimming shortened V by 3 bases and J by 5 bases, and 13 bases separated the two germline ends. Germline V lookup: CDR1 DFQATT, CDR2 SNEGSKA (reference sequence). CDR3 length: 13 amino acids. The CDR3 spells CSASDSRGTEAFF. CDR3 nucleotide sequence: TGCAGTGCTAGTGACAGCCGGGGGACTGAAGCTTTCTTT.

The genes are TRBV7-9 and TRBJ2-1; TRBD1 matches 7 bases. Germline CDR1 SEHNR, CDR2 FQNEAQ (reference sequence). Trimming removed 0 bases from V and 0 bases from J; junction bases left unmatched: 8. This CDR3 comprises 18 residues. CDR3 residues: CASSLAPQTGSSYNEQFF. The CDR3 DNA reads TGTGCCAGCAGCTTAGCACCCCAGACAGGGTCCTCCTACAATGAGCAGTTCTTC.

The chain joins TRBV7-3 to TRBJ1-1; no clear D. V lost 5 bases and J 2 bases, leaving 9 bases between the germline ends. Germline CDR1 SGHTA, CDR2 FQGTGA. The CDR3 consists of 13 residues. CDR3 sequence reads: CASSILTNTEAFF. In DNA form, the CDR3 reads TGTGCCAGCAGCATCCTGACCAACACTGAAGCTTTCTTT.

V and J are TRBV6-5 and TRBJ2-7; 7 bases line up with TRBD1. Trimming cost V 5 bases and J 3 bases; bases outside gene matches: 4. The germline gives CDR1 MNHEY, CDR2 SVGAGI. The CDR3 consists of 13 residues. CDR3 DNA: TGTGCCAGCAGTAAGGGGACAGACTACGAGCAGTACTTC. This translates into CASSKGTDYEQYF.

The chain is built from TRBV30 and TRBJ2-2, with unresolved D. The germline V gene has CDR1 GTSNPN and CDR2 SVGIG (reference sequence). Trimming stripped 1 base from V and 0 bases from J, with 9 bases between. This CDR3 spans 15 amino acids. CDR3 amino acids: CAWSGRYPNTGELFF. CDR3 DNA sequence: TGTGCCTGGAGTGGTCGATACCCGAACACCGGGGAGCTGTTTTTT.

The J gene is TRBJ2-3, the V gene TRBV7-3; 8 bases are a match to TRBD2. The CDR3 sequence is 18 residues long. V dropped 10 bases and J dropped 3; count of bases not matched to a gene: 21. Germline CDR1 is SGHTA and CDR2 is FQGTGA. The CDR3 nucleotides read TGTGCCAACCTACTCTCCAACCAGCGGGGGCGAGGGACAGATACGCAGTATTTT. This gives the protein CANLLSNQRGRGTDTQYF.

This chain joins TRBV24-1 and TRBJ1-2; D remains ambiguous. V was pared by 2 bases and J by 7 bases, with 7 bases between. Germline V CDR1 and CDR2: KGHDR, SFDVKD. There are 12 residues in the CDR3. The CDR3 region has the DNA TGTGCCACCAGTGATTCGGGAGGTGGCTACACCTTC. This gives the protein CATSDSGGGYTF.

The J gene is TRBJ2-7, the V gene TRBV28; TRBD2 matches at 9 bases. Germline-derived CDR1 and CDR2 are MDHEN and SYDVKM. V was pared by 4 bases and J by 6 bases, with 13 bases of the junction left unmatched. The CDR3 length is 16 residues. CDR3 protein: CASSSASAAGGGEQYF. In nucleotides, the CDR3 is TGTGCCAGCAGTTCCGCCTCCGCGGCGGGAGGGGGCGAGCAGTACTTC.

As regards this clone: The junction and the germline gene differ at one end; a read error may be behind it. CDR3 sequence reads: CASSPQRGGYNEQFF. The DNA of the CDR3 is TGTGCTAGCAGCCCCCAGCGGGGGGGCTACAATGAGCAGTTCTTC. This chain joins TRBV7-7 and TRBJ2-1; TRBD2 matches 10 bases. CDR1 and CDR2 (germline): SSHAT, FNYEAQ (reference sequence). The CDR3 runs 15 residues.

The DNA of the CDR3 is TGTGCCAGCAGTGGGGGACAGAGGGGACAGCCCCAGCATTTT. Residues: CASSGGQRGQPQHF. The rearrangement uses TRBV2 and TRBJ1-5, with 7 bases identical to TRBD1. V was clipped by 4 bases and J by 7 bases; unmatched bases: 7. CDR3 size: 14 residues. Germline CDR1 reads SNHLY; CDR2 reads FYNNEI.